The source of this TCR beta chain is a study of blood T cell repertoires in COVID-19. Overall study: The United States, Italy and Spain supplied acute and convalescent COVID-19 samples. PBMCs, B-cell-depleted T cells, or T cells provided the cDNA or gDNA that made up the material.

The CDR3 is made up of 16 amino acids. The V end lost 0 bases, the J end lost 1 base, and 13 bases lay between the germline ends. Germline CDR1 SGHRS, CDR2 YFSETQ. Original processing notes: Amplification of reference gene primers provided the estimated nucleated cell counts. Sequencing used immunoSEQ multiplex PCR; TCRdb keeps in-frame clones, though not all of them. V, J and clone size derive from that table, while D and trimming were established from the DNA sequence. The sample shows approximately 210,000 clones, 75% to 90% of them seen only once. Sequencing input: peripheral blood. The sequence was obtained from a woman between 70 and 85 years old with active or convalescent COVID-19. This chain links TRBV5-1 with TRBJ1-1; D gene ambiguous. CDR3 loop: CASSLAPGLQNTEAFF. The CDR3 DNA reads as TGCGCCAGCAGCTTGGCCCCAGGACTGCAGAACACTGAAGCTTTCTTT.